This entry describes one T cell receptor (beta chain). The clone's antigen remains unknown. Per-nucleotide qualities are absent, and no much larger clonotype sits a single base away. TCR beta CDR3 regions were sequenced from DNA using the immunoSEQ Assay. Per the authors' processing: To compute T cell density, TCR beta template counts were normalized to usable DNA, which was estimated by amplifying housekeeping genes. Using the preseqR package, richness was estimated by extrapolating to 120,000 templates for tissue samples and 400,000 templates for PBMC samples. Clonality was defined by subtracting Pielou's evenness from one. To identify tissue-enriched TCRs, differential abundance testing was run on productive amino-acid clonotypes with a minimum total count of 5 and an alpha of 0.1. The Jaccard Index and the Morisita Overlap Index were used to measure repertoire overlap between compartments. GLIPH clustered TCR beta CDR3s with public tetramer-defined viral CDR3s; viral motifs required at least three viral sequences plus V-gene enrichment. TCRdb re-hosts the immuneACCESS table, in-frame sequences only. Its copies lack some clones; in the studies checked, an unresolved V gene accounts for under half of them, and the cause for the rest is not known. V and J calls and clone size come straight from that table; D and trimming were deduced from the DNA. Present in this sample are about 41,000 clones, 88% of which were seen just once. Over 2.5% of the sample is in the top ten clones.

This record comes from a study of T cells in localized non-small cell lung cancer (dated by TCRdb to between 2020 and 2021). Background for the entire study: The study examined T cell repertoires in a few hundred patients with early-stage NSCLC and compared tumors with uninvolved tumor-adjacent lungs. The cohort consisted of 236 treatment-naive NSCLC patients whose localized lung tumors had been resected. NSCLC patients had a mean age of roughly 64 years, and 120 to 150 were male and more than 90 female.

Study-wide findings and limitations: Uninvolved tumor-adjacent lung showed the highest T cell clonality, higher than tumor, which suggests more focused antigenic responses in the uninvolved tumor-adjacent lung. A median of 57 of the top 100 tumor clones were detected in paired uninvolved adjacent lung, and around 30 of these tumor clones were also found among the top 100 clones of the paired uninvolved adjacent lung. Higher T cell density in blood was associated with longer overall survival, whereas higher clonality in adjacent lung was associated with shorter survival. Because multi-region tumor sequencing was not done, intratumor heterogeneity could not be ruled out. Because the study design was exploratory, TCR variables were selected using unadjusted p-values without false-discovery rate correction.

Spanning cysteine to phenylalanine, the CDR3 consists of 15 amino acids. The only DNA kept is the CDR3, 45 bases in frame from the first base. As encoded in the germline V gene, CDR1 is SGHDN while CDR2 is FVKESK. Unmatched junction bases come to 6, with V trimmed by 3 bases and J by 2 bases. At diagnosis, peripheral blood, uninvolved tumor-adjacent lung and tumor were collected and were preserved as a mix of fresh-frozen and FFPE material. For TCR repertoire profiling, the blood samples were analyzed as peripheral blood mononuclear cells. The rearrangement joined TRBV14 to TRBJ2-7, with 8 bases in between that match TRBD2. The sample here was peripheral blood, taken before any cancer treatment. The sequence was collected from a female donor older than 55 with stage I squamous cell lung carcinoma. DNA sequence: TGTGCCAGCAGCCAGATTGGACTAGCCCCCTACGAGCAGTACTTC. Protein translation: CASSQIGLAPYEQYF.